This TCR beta chain was identified during a study of shared clonotypes between healthy human individuals. In its sample, this clone was seen once. Produced via immunoSEQ multiplex PCR; TCRdb's table is partial and in-frame only. The sample includes about 2.2 million clones, over 85% of them seen just once. CD45RO-negative, CCR7-positively selected cells formed the naive CD8 fraction, excluding terminally differentiated effector memory CD45RA+ cells. The CDR3 totals 13 residues. With 3 bases removed from V and 7 bases from J, the gap between germline ends came to 10 bases. Germline CDR1 reads PRHDT; CDR2 reads FYEKMQ (reference sequence).

Sequencing input: naive CD8+ T cells from PBMCs. This TCR derives from a man aged 18 to 29 in good health. Some clones in this sample may be carry-over from other donors' samples. The rearrangement uses TRBV13 and TRBJ2-1; D gene uncertain. The CDR3 reads CASSFFLGNEQFF. Here the CDR3 DNA reads TGTGCCAGCAGCTTTTTCTTGGGGAATGAGCAGTTCTTC.